This T cell receptor beta chain was retrieved from a study of blood T cells in healthy people across ages. After removal of 4 bases from V and 0 bases from J, the junction contained 18 bases not matched to a gene. Germline loops: CDR1 SQVTM, CDR2 ANQGSEA. This CDR3 has 19 residues. A second PCR of 7 to 11 cycles used a sample-barcoded 5' primer and a J-beta primer mix. Each CDR3 protein is one row after TCRdb ran MiXCR on the 5' RACE reads. The sample has about 1,800,000 distinct CDR3 sequences, 25% to 30% seen once; the top ten hold around 7.7%. The chain joins TRBV29-1 to TRBJ2-1; 7 bases agree with TRBD2. The TCR sequence derives from a woman aged 25 to 39 in good health. Sequencing was performed on blood. The CDR3: CSVGSPRARGGSSYNEQFF. CDR3 nucleotides: TGCAGCGTTGGATCCCCCCGCGCTCGGGGCGGGAGCTCCTACAATGAGCAGTTCTTC.